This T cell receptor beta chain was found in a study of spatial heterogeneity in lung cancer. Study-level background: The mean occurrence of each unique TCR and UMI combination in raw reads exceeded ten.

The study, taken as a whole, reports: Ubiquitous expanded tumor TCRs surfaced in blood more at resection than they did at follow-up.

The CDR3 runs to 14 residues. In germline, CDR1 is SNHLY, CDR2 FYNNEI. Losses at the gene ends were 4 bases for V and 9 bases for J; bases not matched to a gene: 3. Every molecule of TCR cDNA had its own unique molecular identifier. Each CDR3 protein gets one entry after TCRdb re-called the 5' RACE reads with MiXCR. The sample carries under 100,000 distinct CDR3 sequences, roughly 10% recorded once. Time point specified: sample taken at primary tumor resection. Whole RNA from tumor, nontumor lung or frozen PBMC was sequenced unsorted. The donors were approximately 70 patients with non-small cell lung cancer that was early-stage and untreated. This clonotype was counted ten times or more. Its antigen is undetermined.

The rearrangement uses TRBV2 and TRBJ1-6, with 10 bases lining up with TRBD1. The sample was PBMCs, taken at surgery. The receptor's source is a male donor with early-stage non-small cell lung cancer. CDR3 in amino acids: CASSVDRGASPLHF. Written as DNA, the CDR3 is TGTGCCAGCAGTGTGGACAGGGGGGCTTCACCCCTCCACTTT.